Listed here are 2 T cell receptor beta chains from one sample, sequenced in a study of shared clonotypes between healthy human individuals. The protocol was immunoSEQ multiplex PCR, while the TCRdb copy is restricted to in-frame clones and leaves out a portion. The repertoire holds roughly 2.2 million clones, with less than 95% as singletons. Sequencing was carried out using naive CD4+ T cells from PBMCs. Subset indicated: CD45RA+ positively selected. The origin of the receptors is a young man in good health. Some clones in this sample may be carry-over from other donors' samples.

This chain connects TRBV7-9 to TRBJ2-2; TRBD2 matches 11 bases. Trimming took 5 bases from V and 1 from J; bases not matched to a gene: 0. CDR1 is SEHNR, CDR2 FQNEAQ, per germline (reference sequence). The CDR3 has 15 residues. CDR3 in amino acids: CASSGLAGNTGELFF. DNA of the CDR3: TGTGCCAGCAGCGGACTAGCGGGGAACACCGGGGAGCTGTTTTTT.

The rearrangement joins TRBV6-1 to TRBJ2-5; 8 bases fit TRBD1. The CDR3 is 15 residues long. Trimming cost V 4 bases and J 5 bases; bases outside gene matches: 9. Germline assignment: CDR1 MNHNS and CDR2 SASEGT. The CDR3, as DNA: TGTGCCAGCAGTGCCGCGACAGGGGTATGGGAGACCCAGTACTTC. This sequence encodes CASSAATGVWETQYF.